The entry that follows covers one TCR beta chain sequence. This entry belongs to a study of blood T cell repertoires in COVID-19. Repertoires were generated with immunoSEQ multiplex PCR, while TCRdb's copy carries only in-frame clones and drops some. The data contain 150,000 to 200,000 clones, more than 85% of them seen just once; the ten biggest clones take up roughly 2.5%. The CDR3 is 14 residues long. The germline V gene has CDR1 MNHNY and CDR2 SVGAGI (reference sequence). With V trimmed by 10 bases and J by 5 bases, 6 bases remained unmatched. The sequence came from a man between 35 and 55 years old with active or convalescent COVID-19. The sequenced sample consisted of peripheral blood. V usage is TRBV6-6 and J usage is TRBJ1-6, with TRBD1 matching 9 bases. Here the CDR3 reads CATARTGDNSPLHF. The CDR3, as DNA: TGTGCCACCGCACGGACAGGGGATAATTCACCCCTCCACTTT.